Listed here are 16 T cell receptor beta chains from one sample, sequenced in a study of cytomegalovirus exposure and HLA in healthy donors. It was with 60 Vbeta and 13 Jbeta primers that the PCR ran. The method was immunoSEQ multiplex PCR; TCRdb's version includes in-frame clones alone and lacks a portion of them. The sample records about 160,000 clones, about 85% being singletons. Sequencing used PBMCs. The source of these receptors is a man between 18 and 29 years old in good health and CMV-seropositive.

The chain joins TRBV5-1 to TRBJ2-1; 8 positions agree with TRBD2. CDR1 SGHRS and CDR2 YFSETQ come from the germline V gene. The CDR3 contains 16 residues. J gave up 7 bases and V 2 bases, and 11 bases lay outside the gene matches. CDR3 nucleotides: TGCGCCAGCAGCTTCCAAGCGGGGGCATCGGGTAATGAGCAGTTCTTC. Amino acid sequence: CASSFQAGASGNEQFF.

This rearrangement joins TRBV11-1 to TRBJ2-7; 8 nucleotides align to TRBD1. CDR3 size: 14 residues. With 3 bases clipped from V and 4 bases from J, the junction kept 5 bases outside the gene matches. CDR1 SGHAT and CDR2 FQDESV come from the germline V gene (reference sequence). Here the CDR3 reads CASSFQGAGYEQYF. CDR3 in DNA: TGTGCCAGCAGCTTCCAGGGGGCTGGGTACGAGCAGTACTTC.

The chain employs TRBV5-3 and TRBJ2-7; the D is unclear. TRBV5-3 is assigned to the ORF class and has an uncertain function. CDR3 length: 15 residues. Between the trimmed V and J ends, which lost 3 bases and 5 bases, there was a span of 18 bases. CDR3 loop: CARSYLPISRDEQYF. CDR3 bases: TGTGCCAGAAGCTACCTTCCTATTTCACGCGACGAGCAGTACTTC.

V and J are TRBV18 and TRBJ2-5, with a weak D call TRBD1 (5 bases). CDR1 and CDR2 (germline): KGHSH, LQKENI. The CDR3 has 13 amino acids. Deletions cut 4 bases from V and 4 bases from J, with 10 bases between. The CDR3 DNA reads TGTGCCAGCTCACTTGACAGAGGAGAGACCCAGTACTTC. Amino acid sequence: CASSLDRGETQYF.

CDR3 region: CASSTHVGGKRDNEQFF. The DNA of the CDR3 is TGTGCCAGCAGCACCCACGTGGGGGGGAAGAGGGACAATGAGCAGTTCTTC. The chain couples TRBV21-1 to TRBJ2-1; the D call of TRBD2 is as the table states it, not checked on the DNA. TRBV21-1 is given as a pseudogene. This CDR3 comprises 17 residues.

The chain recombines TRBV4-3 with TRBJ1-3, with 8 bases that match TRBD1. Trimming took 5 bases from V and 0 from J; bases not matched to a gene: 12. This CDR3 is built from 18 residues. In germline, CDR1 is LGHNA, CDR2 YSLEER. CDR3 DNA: TGCGCCAGCAGCTCTGCACGGGACAGGCCTTACTCTGGAAACACCATATATTTT. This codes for CASSSARDRPYSGNTIYF.

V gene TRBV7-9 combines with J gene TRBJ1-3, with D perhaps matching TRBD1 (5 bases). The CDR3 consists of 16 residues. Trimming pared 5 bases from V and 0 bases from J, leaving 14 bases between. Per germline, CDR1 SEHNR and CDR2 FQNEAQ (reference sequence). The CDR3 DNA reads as TGTGCCAGCAGCCGGGGGGGTAGGGGCTCTGGAAACACCATATATTTT. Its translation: CASSRGGRGSGNTIYF.

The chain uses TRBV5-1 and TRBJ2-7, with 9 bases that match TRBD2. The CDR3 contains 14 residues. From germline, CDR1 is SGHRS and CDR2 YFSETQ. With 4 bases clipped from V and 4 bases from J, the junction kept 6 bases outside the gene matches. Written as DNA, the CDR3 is TGCGCCAGCAGCGGTAGCGGGGGCTTTTACGAGCAGTACTTC. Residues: CASSGSGGFYEQYF.

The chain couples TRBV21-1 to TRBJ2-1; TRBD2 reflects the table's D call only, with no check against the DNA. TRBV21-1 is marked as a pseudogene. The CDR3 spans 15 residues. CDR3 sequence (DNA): TGTGCCAGCAGCATCGGACTAGCGGGGGATAATGAGCAGTTCTTC. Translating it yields CASSIGLAGDNEQFF.

The CDR3 DNA reads TGTGCCAGCAGCTTGGAACAGGGACGCACTGAAGCTTTCTTT. The encoded protein is CASSLEQGRTEAFF. This rearrangement joins TRBV5-5 to TRBJ1-1, with D possibly matching TRBD1 (6 bases). From germline, CDR1 is SGHKS and CDR2 YYEKEE (reference sequence). This CDR3 is 14 amino acids long. V lost 0 bases, J lost 4 bases, and 10 bases lay in between.

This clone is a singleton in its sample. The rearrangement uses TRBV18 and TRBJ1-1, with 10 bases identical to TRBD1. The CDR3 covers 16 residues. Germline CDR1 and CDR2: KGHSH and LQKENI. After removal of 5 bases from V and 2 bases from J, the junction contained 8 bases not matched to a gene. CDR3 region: CASSTLRDRGNTEAFF. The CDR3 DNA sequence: TGTGCCAGCTCAACTCTACGGGACAGGGGTAACACTGAAGCTTTCTTT.

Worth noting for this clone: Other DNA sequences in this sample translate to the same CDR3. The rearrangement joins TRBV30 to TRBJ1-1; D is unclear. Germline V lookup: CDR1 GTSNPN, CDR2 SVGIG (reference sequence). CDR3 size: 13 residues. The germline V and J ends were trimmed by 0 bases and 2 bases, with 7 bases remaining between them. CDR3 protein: CAWSVQVNTEAFF. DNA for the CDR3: TGTGCCTGGAGTGTCCAGGTCAACACTGAAGCTTTCTTT.

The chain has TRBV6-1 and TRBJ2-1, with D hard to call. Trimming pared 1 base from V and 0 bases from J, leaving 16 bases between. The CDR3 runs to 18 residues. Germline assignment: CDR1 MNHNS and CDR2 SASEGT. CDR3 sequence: CASSEDPPLASSYNEQFF. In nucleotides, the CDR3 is TGTGCCAGCAGTGAAGATCCCCCATTAGCCTCCTCCTACAATGAGCAGTTCTTC.

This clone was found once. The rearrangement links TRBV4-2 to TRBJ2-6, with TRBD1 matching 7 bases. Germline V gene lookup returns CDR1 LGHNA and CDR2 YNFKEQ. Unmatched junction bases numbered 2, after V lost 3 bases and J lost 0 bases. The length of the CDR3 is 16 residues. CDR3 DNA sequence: TGTGCCAGCAGCCAGGGACAGAGCTCTGGGGCCAACGTCCTGACTTTC. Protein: CASSQGQSSGANVLTF.

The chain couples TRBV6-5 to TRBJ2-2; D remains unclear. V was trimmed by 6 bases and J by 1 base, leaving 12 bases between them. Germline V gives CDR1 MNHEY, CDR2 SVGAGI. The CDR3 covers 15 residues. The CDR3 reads CASRPLYENTGELFF. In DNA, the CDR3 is TGTGCCAGCAGGCCCCTATACGAGAACACCGGGGAGCTGTTTTTT.

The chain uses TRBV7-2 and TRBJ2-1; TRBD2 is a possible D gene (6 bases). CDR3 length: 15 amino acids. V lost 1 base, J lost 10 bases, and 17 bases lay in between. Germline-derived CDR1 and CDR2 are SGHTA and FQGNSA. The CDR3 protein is CTSSLVPSLAREQFF. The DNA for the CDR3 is TGTACCAGCAGCTTAGTGCCTAGCCTAGCGCGGGAGCAGTTCTTC.